This T cell receptor (beta chain) was retrieved from a study of blood T cell repertoires in COVID-19. The germline gives CDR1 SGHDT, CDR2 YYEEEE. V was clipped by 2 bases and J by 2 bases; unmatched bases: 4. The CDR3 sequence is 14 residues long. Seattle's cohort entered during active infection and was followed longitudinally. As processed by the authors: Amplification of reference gene primers was used by the study to estimate nucleated cell counts. Sequencing was performed with immunoSEQ multiplex PCR; in TCRdb, only in-frame clones are kept and a portion is missing. From that table come the V and J calls and clone size; the DNA was used to work out D and trimming. The profile shows nearly 70,000 clones, more than 85% of them singletons.

The sequence derives from a man in his forties with COVID-19, enrolled during active disease. This sequence joins TRBV5-6 and TRBJ2-7; 7 bases are shared with TRBD2. The specimen was peripheral blood. The CDR3 loop reads CASSFGLETYEQYF. DNA of the CDR3: TGTGCCAGCAGCTTTGGACTAGAAACCTACGAGCAGTACTTC.